One sample yielded the 23 T cell receptor beta chains listed below, sequenced in a study of CD8 T cells in ankylosing spondylitis. MiXCR, run by TCRdb on the 5' RACE reads, gives a single entry per CDR3 protein. The data contain around 480,000 distinct CDR3 sequences, more than 15% of them singletons. These TCRs' antigens remain unknown. The study's findings and limits: Ankylosing spondylitis blood appeared to be characterized by a TCR beta motif of roughly eight highly homologous variants.

The sequenced sample was blood, either unsorted or a sorted T cell fraction (not recorded which). The origin of the receptors is a male donor with ankylosing spondylitis.

This clonotype has a handful of counts. The chain joins TRBV6-2 or TRBV6-3 to TRBJ2-5, with D unresolved. The germline gives CDR1 MNHEY, CDR2 SVGEGT. The CDR3 has 14 residues. Between the trimmed V and J ends, which lost 1 base and 1 base, there was a span of 7 bases. The CDR3 nucleotides read TGTGCCAGCAGTTACTACGGCTTCCAAGAGACCCAGTACTTC. Translated: CASSYYGFQETQYF.

The chain is built from TRBV2 and TRBJ1-1, with D possibly TRBD1 on 6 matching bases. The CDR3 has 12 amino acids. V lost 6 bases and J lost 6, with 11 bases in between. In germline, CDR1 is SNHLY, CDR2 FYNNEI. This CDR3 reads CASSVQGAEAFF. DNA for the CDR3: TGTGCCAGCAGCGTACAGGGTGCTGAAGCTTTCTTT.

This clonotype was detected a few times. The CDR3 nucleotides read TGTGCCAGCAGCCAAGTCGCCCAGACAGGGCAGTTCTTC. Amino acids: CASSQVAQTGQFF. The gene calls are TRBV3-1 and TRBJ2-1, with D possibly matching TRBD1 (6 bases). Germline V gene sequence: CDR1 LGHDT, CDR2 YNNKEL (reference sequence). The CDR3 runs 13 residues. The V end lost 1 base, the J end lost 12 bases, and 13 bases lay between the germline ends.

This clonotype was seen a handful of times. The rearrangement joins TRBV20-1 to TRBJ2-1; perhaps TRBD1 as D (6 bases). The germline V gene has CDR1 DFQATT and CDR2 SNEGSKA (reference sequence). Trimming cost V 5 bases and J 9 bases, with 14 bases left between them. The length of the CDR3 is 12 residues. The CDR3 loop is CSADRDIGEQFF. DNA of the CDR3: TGCAGTGCTGACCGGGACATAGGTGAGCAGTTCTTC.

The genes are TRBV7-6 and TRBJ2-7; 9 nucleotides agree with TRBD1. V was pared by 0 bases and J by 6 bases, with 3 bases of the junction left unmatched. CDR1 SGHVS and CDR2 FNYEAQ come from the germline V gene. This CDR3 region has 14 residues. CDR3 DNA: TGTGCCAGCAGCTTAGCTCTGACAGGGGGCGAGCAGTACTTC. Translated: CASSLALTGGEQYF.

The V call is TRBV7-2, the J call TRBJ2-5, with 13 bases aligning to TRBD2. Trimming at V came to 4 bases and at J to 5 bases, leaving 10 bases not matched to a gene. The CDR3 has 17 residues. The germline gives CDR1 SGHTA, CDR2 FQGNSA. CDR3 sequence (DNA): TGTGCCAGCAGCTCAATCACACTAGCGGGAGGGCCGGAGACCCAGTACTTC. Its translation is CASSSITLAGGPETQYF. Supplemented by reference TRBV7-2 and TRBJ2-5, the full variable domain reads GAGVSQSPSNKVTEKGKDVELRCDPISGHTALYWYRQSLGQGLEFLIYFQGNSAPDKSGLPSDRFSAERTGGSVSTLTIQRTQQEDSAVYLCASSSITLAGGPETQYFGPGTRLLVL.

This clonotype was counted between two and nine times. This rearrangement joins TRBV6-2 or TRBV6-3 to TRBJ1-1; D gene unclear. The CDR3 length is 12 residues. Germline V gene data show CDR1 as MNHEY and CDR2 as SVGEGT. The germline V and J ends were trimmed by 6 bases and 7 bases, with 12 bases remaining between them. DNA for the CDR3: TGTGCCAGCAGGGAAGGACGAGTTGAAGCTTTCTTT. The encoded protein is CASREGRVEAFF.

This chain uses TRBV14 with TRBJ2-4, with 8 bases aligning to TRBD1. The length of the CDR3 is 15 residues. With 1 base clipped from V and 7 bases from J, the junction kept 6 bases outside the gene matches. CDR1 is SGHDN and CDR2 is FVKESK in the germline V gene. The CDR3 sequence: CASSQVAGGGNIQYF. Written as DNA, the CDR3 is TGTGCCAGCAGCCAAGTAGCAGGGGGCGGTAACATTCAGTACTTC.

The chain uses TRBV29-1 and TRBJ1-4; a possible D gene is TRBD1 (6 bases). Germline V gene data show CDR1 as SQVTM and CDR2 as ANQGSEA. The CDR3 spans 13 residues. Between the trimmed V and J ends, which lost 7 bases and 8 bases, there was a span of 17 bases. The DNA of the CDR3 is TGCAGCGCCAAGAGGGGGGCCGGAGAAAAACTGTTTTTT. Its translation is CSAKRGAGEKLFF.

This chain links TRBV12-3 or TRBV12-4 with TRBJ1-2, with D hard to call. The CDR3 covers 13 residues. Trimming shortened V by 2 bases and J by 8 bases, and 12 bases separated the two germline ends. CDR3: CASSLRRDVGYTF. The CDR3 DNA sequence: TGTGCCAGCAGTTTACGGAGAGACGTCGGCTACACCTTC.

V and J are TRBV29-1 and TRBJ1-2, with TRBD1 as a possible D gene (6 bases). The germline V gene encodes CDR1 SQVTM and CDR2 ANQGSEA. CDR3 size: 17 residues. Trimming left V 4 bases short and J 5 bases short, with 26 bases between. The CDR3 DNA sequence: TGCAGCGTTGGCTCACCAGAGAGGGGGGCTCGGTTTTATGGCTACACCTTC. Protein product: CSVGSPERGARFYGYTF. The full variable domain, its missing parts supplied by reference TRBV29-1 and TRBJ1-2, is SAVISQKPSRDICQRGTSLTIQCQVDSQVTMMFWYRQQPGQSLTLIATANQGSEATYESGFVIDKFPISRPNLTFSTLTVSNMSPEDSSIYLCSVGSPERGARFYGYTFGSGTRLTVV.

This clonotype was found a few times. This rearrangement joins TRBV20-1 to TRBJ2-5; maybe TRBD1 (5 bases). Germline CDR1 DFQATT, CDR2 SNEGSKA (reference sequence). The V end lost 0 bases, the J end lost 1 base, and 12 bases lay between the germline ends. CDR3 length: 15 amino acids. The CDR3 nucleotides read TGCAGTGCTAGAGATCGGAAGGGGATCCAAGAGACCCAGTACTTC. Protein product: CSARDRKGIQETQYF.

The chain uses TRBV20-1 and TRBJ2-7; 7 nucleotides line up with TRBD1. This CDR3 is 13 amino acids long. In germline, CDR1 is DFQATT, CDR2 SNEGSKA (reference sequence). V trimming: 7 bases; J trimming: 3 bases; junction bases outside the gene matches: 9. The CDR3 is CSVRDSPSYEQYF. The CDR3 bases are TGCAGTGTTCGGGACAGCCCAAGCTACGAGCAGTACTTC.

This clonotype was seen many times. At one boundary the junction diverges from the germline segment, which might be a read error. Here the CDR3 reads CASSPLAWGETQYF. DNA for the CDR3: TGTGCTAGCAGCCCTTTAGCGTGGGGAGAGACCCAGTACTTC. This chain joins TRBV7-7 and TRBJ2-5; tentative D call: TRBD2 (5 bases). This CDR3 is 14 amino acids long. Germline V gene lookup returns CDR1 SSHAT and CDR2 FNYEAQ (reference sequence).

The rearrangement uses TRBV3-1 and TRBJ2-2; TRBD2 matches at 14 bases. V was pared by 5 bases and J by 5 bases, with 4 bases of the junction left unmatched. The CDR3 is 16 residues long. Germline V gives CDR1 LGHDT, CDR2 YNNKEL (reference sequence). CDR3 coding DNA: TGTGCCAGCAGCGGGGGACTAGCGGGAGATACCGGGGAGCTGTTTTTT. Its protein product is CASSGGLAGDTGELFF.

This chain joins TRBV5-1 and TRBJ2-3; TRBD2 matches at 10 bases. The CDR3 sequence is 16 residues long. CDR1 and CDR2 (germline): SGHRS, YFSETQ. V lost 6 bases to trimming and J lost 2 bases; unmatched junction nucleotides: 9. CDR3 coding DNA: TGCGCCAGCAAGTACAGCGGGGGGGACCTCACAGATACGCAGTATTTT. This encodes CASKYSGGDLTDTQYF.

There are a few counts of this clonotype. J is TRBJ2-3 and V is TRBV2; 9 bases match TRBD2. CDR1 SNHLY and CDR2 FYNNEI come from the germline V gene. The CDR3 has 15 amino acids. V gave up 6 bases and J gave up 2 bases; unmatched junction bases: 6. The CDR3 is CASRAVAGATDTQYF. The CDR3, as DNA: TGTGCCAGCAGGGCCGTAGCGGGGGCCACAGATACGCAGTATTTT.

This clonotype was seen a few times. This rearrangement joins TRBV7-9 to TRBJ2-1; 12 bases map to TRBD2. This CDR3 has 17 residues. Germline-derived CDR1 and CDR2 are SEHNR and FQNEAQ (reference sequence). V trimming: 5 bases; J trimming: 7 bases; junction bases outside the gene matches: 12. The CDR3 sequence: CASSPSGRARWSNEQFF. The CDR3 DNA reads TGTGCCAGCAGCCCTAGCGGGAGGGCCCGATGGTCAAATGAGCAGTTCTTC.

V and J are TRBV5-6 and TRBJ1-1, with 7 positions matching TRBD1. CDR1 is SGHDT and CDR2 is YYEEEE in the germline V gene. V shed 1 base, J shed 4 bases, and the junction held 7 bases outside the gene matches. This CDR3 has 15 amino acids. CDR3 loop: CASSLPTGVRTEAFF. The CDR3 DNA is TGTGCCAGCAGCTTGCCCACAGGGGTCCGCACTGAAGCTTTCTTT.

The chain employs TRBV14 and TRBJ2-2; no definite D call. Germline CDR1 SGHDN, CDR2 FVKESK. This CDR3 contains 15 residues. Trimming removed 2 bases from V and 0 bases from J, with 7 bases in between. In nucleotides, the CDR3 is TGTGCCAGCAGCCAAAGGCAACCGAACACCGGGGAGCTGTTTTTT. It translates to CASSQRQPNTGELFF.

This clonotype was detected a few times. This chain connects TRBV5-1 to TRBJ1-2, with D possibly matching TRBD1 (5 bases). The CDR3 contains 13 residues. V dropped 7 bases and J dropped 2 bases, with 12 bases sitting between them. Germline assignment: CDR1 SGHRS and CDR2 YFSETQ. This chain's CDR3 is CASARDLNYGYTF. As DNA, the CDR3 is TGCGCCAGCGCCCGGGACCTCAACTATGGCTACACCTTC.

The V and J genes are TRBV4-2 and TRBJ2-3, with D possibly matching TRBD2 (6 bases). This CDR3 has 15 residues. V lost 4 bases to trimming and J lost 2 bases, with 13 bases between them. Germline V gene sequence: CDR1 LGHNA, CDR2 YNFKEQ. The CDR3 loop reads CASSPKAGVTDTQYF. In DNA, the CDR3 is TGTGCCAGCAGCCCCAAAGCGGGCGTCACAGATACGCAGTATTTT.

The sample holds one count of this clonotype. The chain recombines TRBV5-1 with TRBJ1-1; D not certain. This CDR3 region has 12 residues. Germline CDR1 SGHRS, CDR2 YFSETQ. The V and J ends lost 2 bases and 5 bases respectively, with 7 bases between them. CDR3 sequence: CASSFIGTEAFF. The CDR3 DNA reads TGCGCCAGCAGCTTCATTGGGACTGAAGCTTTCTTT.